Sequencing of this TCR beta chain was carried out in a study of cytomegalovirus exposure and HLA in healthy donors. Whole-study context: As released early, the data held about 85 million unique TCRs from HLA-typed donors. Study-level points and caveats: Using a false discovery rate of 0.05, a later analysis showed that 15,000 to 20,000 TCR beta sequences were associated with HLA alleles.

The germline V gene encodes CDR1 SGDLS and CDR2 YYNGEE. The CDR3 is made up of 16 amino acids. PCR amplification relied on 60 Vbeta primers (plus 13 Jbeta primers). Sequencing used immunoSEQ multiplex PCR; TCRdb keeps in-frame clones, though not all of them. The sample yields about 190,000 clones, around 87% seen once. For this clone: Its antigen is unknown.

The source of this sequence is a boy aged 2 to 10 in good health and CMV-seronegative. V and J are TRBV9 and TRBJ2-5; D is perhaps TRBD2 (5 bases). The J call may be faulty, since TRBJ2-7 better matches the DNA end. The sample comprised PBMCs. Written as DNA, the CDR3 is TGTGCCAGCAGCGTATCCTCCTTGGGGAGCTCCTACGAGCAGTACTTC. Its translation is CASSVSSLGSSYEQYF.